Sequencing of this T cell receptor beta chain was carried out in a study of cytomegalovirus exposure and HLA in healthy donors. The PCR had 60 Vbeta and 13 Jbeta primers. Repertoires were generated with immunoSEQ multiplex PCR, while TCRdb's copy carries only in-frame clones and drops some. The table has 170,000 or so clones, 80% seen once. The sequenced sample consisted of PBMCs. This TCR was sampled from a man aged 40-49 years in good health and CMV-seronegative.

The CDR3 sequence is CSGGLAGGSDTQYF. CDR3 DNA: TGCAGCGGGGGACTAGCGGGAGGTTCAGATACGCAGTATTTT. The chain recombines TRBV29-1 with TRBJ2-3; 15 positions match TRBD2. Germline CDR1 and CDR2: SQVTM and ANQGSEA. V lost 7 bases to trimming and J lost 4 bases; unmatched junction nucleotides: 3. This CDR3 contains 14 residues.